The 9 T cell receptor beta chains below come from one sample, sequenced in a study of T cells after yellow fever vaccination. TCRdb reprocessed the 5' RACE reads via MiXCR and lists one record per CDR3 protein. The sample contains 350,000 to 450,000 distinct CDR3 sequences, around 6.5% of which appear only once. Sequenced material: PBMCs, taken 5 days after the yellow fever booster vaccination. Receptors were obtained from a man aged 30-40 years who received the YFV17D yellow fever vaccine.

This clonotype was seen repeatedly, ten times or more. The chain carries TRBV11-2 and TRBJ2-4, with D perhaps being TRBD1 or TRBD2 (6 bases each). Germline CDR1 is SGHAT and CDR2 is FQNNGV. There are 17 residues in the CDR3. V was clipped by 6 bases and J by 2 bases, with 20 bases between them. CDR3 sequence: CASSPGGGRASKNIQYF. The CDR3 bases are TGTGCCAGCAGTCCAGGTGGGGGGCGCGCGTCCAAAAACATTCAGTACTTC. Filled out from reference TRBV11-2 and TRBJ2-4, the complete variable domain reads EAGVAQSPRYKIIEKRQSVAFWCNPISGHATLYWYQQILGQGPKLLIQFQNNGVVDDSQLPKDRFSAERLKGVDSTLKIQPAKLEDSAVYLCASSPGGGRASKNIQYFGAGTRLSVL.

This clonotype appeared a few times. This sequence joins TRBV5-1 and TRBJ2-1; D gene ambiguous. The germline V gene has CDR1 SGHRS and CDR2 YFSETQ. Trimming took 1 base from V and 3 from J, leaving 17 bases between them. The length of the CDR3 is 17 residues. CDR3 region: CASSLTLGLANYNEQFF. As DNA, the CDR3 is TGCGCCAGCAGCTTGACCCTGGGTTTGGCAAACTACAATGAGCAGTTCTTC.

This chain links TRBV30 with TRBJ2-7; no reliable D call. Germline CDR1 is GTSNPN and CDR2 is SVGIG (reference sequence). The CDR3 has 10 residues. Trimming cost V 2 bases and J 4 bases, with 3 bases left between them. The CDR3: CAWSSYEQYF. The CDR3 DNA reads TGTGCCTGGAGTAGTTACGAGCAGTACTTC.

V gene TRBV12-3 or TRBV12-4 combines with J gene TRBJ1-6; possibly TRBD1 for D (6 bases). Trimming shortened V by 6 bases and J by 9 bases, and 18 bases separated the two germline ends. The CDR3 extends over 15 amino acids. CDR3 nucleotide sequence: TGTGCCAGCAGACAGGGTCATAATTTTGGTTCACCCCTCCACTTT. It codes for CASRQGHNFGSPLHF.

The CDR3 reads CASSPGTSGYYEQYF. The CDR3 DNA reads as TGTGCCAGCAGCCCCGGGACTAGCGGATACTACGAGCAGTACTTC. J is TRBJ2-7 and V is TRBV7-9; 11 positions agree with TRBD2. The V and J ends lost 5 bases and 3 bases, in that order; junction bases with no gene match: 6. The CDR3 is made up of 15 amino acids. Germline V lookup: CDR1 SEHNR, CDR2 FQNEAQ (reference sequence).

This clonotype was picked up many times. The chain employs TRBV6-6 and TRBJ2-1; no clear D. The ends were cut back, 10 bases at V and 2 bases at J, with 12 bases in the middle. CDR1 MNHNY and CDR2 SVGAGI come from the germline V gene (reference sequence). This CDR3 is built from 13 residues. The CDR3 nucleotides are TGTGCCACGGCCCCACGGGCCTACAATGAGCAGTTCTTC. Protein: CATAPRAYNEQFF.

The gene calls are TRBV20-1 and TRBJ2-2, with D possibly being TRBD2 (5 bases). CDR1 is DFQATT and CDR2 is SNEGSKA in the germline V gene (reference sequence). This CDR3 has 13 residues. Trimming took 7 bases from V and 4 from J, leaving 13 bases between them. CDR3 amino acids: CSVKSSATGELFF. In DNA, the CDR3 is TGCAGTGTTAAAAGTAGCGCCACCGGGGAGCTGTTTTTT.

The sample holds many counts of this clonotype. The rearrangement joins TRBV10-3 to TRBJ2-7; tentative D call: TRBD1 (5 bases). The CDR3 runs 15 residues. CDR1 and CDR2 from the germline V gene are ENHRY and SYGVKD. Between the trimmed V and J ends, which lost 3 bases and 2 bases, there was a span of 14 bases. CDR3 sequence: CAISDPGRTTYEQYF. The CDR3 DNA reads TGTGCCATCAGTGATCCTGGACGGACAACCTACGAGCAGTACTTC.

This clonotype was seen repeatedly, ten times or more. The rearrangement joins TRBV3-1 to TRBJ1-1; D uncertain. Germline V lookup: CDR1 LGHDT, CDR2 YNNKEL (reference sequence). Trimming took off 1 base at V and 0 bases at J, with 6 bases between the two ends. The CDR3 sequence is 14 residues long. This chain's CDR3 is CASSQGLMNTEAFF. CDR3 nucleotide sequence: TGTGCCAGCAGCCAAGGGCTCATGAACACTGAAGCTTTCTTT.